This T cell receptor (beta chain) stems from a study of T cells in narcolepsy. Overall study: Enrolled donors included narcolepsy type 1 or type 2 patients and healthy controls.

Germline loops: CDR1 SGHVS, CDR2 FQNEAQ. Deletions cut 2 bases from V and 5 bases from J, with 21 bases between. The CDR3 contains 18 residues. This table comes from immunoSEQ multiplex PCR, and its TCRdb copy is limited to in-frame clones, with some not included. Among under 40,000 clones listed, 75% to 90% were seen once. The chain combines TRBV7-8 with TRBJ1-4, with D maybe TRBD1 (5 bases). This clonotype was obtained from a human donor in good health. Source material: memory (CD45RA-) CD4+ T cells from blood. CDR3 nucleotides: TGTGCCAGCAGCTTATTAATGGGGCCACGTGGGGGGAATGAAAAACTGTTTTTT. Protein product: CASSLLMGPRGGNEKLFF. Full variable domain (remainder filled in from reference TRBV7-8 and TRBJ1-4): GAGVSQSPRYKVAKRGQDVALRCDPISGHVSLFWYQQALGQGPEFLTYFQNEAQLDKSGLPSDRFFAERPEGSVSTLKIQRTQQEDSAVYLCASSLLMGPRGGNEKLFFGSGTQLSVL.